This note documents a single T cell receptor beta chain sequence. No antigen is known for it. This specimen comes from a study of response to subunit inactivated influenza vaccine. Study-level points and caveats: Few additional T cells are recruited per seasonal influenza vaccination, authors suggested.

CDR3 length equals 17 residues. Germline CDR1 is MGHRA and CDR2 is YSYEKL. V trimming: 3 bases; J trimming: 3 bases; junction bases outside the gene matches: 12. From the RT-PCR reads, TCRdb called clonotypes with MiXCR, one entry per CDR3 protein. This sample has roughly 500,000 distinct CDR3 sequences; less than 30% occur once, and the top ten carry approximately 1.9%. The receptor was derived from a man in his fifties who received an inactivated influenza vaccine. The rearrangement links TRBV4-1 to TRBJ2-5, with TRBD1 identical over 8 bases. The sample consisted of CD4+ T cells sorted from PBMCs, taken less than 6 days after vaccination. DNA of the CDR3: TGCGCCAGCAGCCAGGATAGGACAGGGATTATCGAAGAGACCCAGTACTTC. As protein: CASSQDRTGIIEETQYF.